Listed below are T cell receptor beta chains from one sample, sequenced in a study of CD8 T cells in Susac syndrome. Each CDR3 protein gets one entry after TCRdb re-called the immunoSEQ multiplex PCR reads with MiXCR. The repertoire holds 120,000 or so distinct CDR3 sequences, less than 95% seen once, with over 0.1% in the top ten. Sequencing was performed on CD4+ T cells from PBMCs. The receptor source for this set is a human donor with multiple sclerosis. The CDR3 runs from the conserved cysteine through the conserved F or W. A D gene is named only where the DNA matches it firmly.

CDR3 DNA	CDR3 protein	D gene	V gene	J gene
TGTGCCAGCAGTTTACTCGCGGGAGCCGGCAATGAGCAGTTCTTC	CASSLLAGAGNEQFF	TRBD2	TRBV12-3/TRBV12-4	TRBJ2-1
TGTGCCAGCAGTTACCCAGACTACTATGGCTACACCTTC	CASSYPDYYGYTF	.	TRBV6-5	TRBJ1-2
TGTGCCAGCAGCTCCAGGGGACAGTCCTACGAGCAGTACTTC	CASSSRGQSYEQYF	TRBD1	TRBV7-2	TRBJ2-7
TGCAGTGCTAAACCCGGGACCCCCCTGGGGGAGCAGTTCTTC	CSAKPGTPLGEQFF	.	TRBV20-1	TRBJ2-1
TGTGCCAGCAGGACGGTGAAACAGGGCTACACCTTC	CASRTVKQGYTF	.	TRBV2	TRBJ1-2
TGCGCCAGCAGCCAAGATAGGTTAGGGAGTGGTGGCTACACCTTC	CASSQDRLGSGGYTF	.	TRBV4-3	TRBJ1-2
TGCAGTGCCTTGACAGGGGGAAAAGAGACCCAGTACTTC	CSALTGGKETQYF	TRBD1	TRBV20-1	TRBJ2-5
TGTGCCAGCCGCCTAGGGACCGCGGCCTACGAGCAGTACTTC	CASRLGTAAYEQYF	.	TRBV12-3/TRBV12-4	TRBJ2-7
TGTGCCAGCAGTGAAGATTCGGGGACCGGGGAGCTGTTTTTT	CASSEDSGTGELFF	.	TRBV2	TRBJ2-2
TGTGCCAGCAGGGTCCGGGCTACCACCGGGGAGCTGTTTTTT	CASRVRATTGELFF	.	TRBV12-3/TRBV12-4	TRBJ2-2
TGTGCCAGCAGCCAAGATCTAGCGGGAGTGGGTAATGAGCAGTTCTTC	CASSQDLAGVGNEQFF	TRBD2	TRBV3-1	TRBJ2-1
TGTGCCAGTAGTCCCCTCGTCGGTAGCGGGGCCTCCCAGGGCGAGCAGTACTTC	CASSPLVGSGASQGEQYF	TRBD2	TRBV19	TRBJ2-7
TGTGCCAGCTCAGCCGGGACAGGGGAAAATGGCTACACCTTC	CASSAGTGENGYTF	TRBD1	TRBV18	TRBJ1-2
TGCAGTGCTTTACCGGGACAGGGCTACGAGCAGTACTTC	CSALPGQGYEQYF	TRBD1	TRBV20-1	TRBJ2-7
TGCGCCAGCAGCTTGGCCGCTAGCAGCACCGGGGAGCTGTTTTTT	CASSLAASSTGELFF	.	TRBV5-1	TRBJ2-2
TGTGCCAGCAGCCCCGGGGAGGGTCCATCCTACGAGCAGTACTTC	CASSPGEGPSYEQYF	TRBD2	TRBV6-2/TRBV6-3	TRBJ2-7
TGTGCCAGCAGCCAGGGGAGTAATTCACCCCTCCACTTT	CASSQGSNSPLHF	.	TRBV3-1	TRBJ1-6
TGTGCCAGCAGTTATGGCGGACTAGCGGGAGAGGAGCAGTTCTTC	CASSYGGLAGEEQFF	TRBD2	TRBV6-6	TRBJ2-1
TGCGCCAGCACGTCTCCGGGACAGGGTACCGGCTACACCTTC	CASTSPGQGTGYTF	TRBD1	TRBV5-1	TRBJ1-2
TGCAGCGTTGAGGACAGGGGGGCTGAAGCTTTCTTT	CSVEDRGAEAFF	TRBD1	TRBV29-1	TRBJ1-1